A single sample is the source of the 14 T cell receptor beta chains below, sequenced in a study of OX40 agonist ivuxolimab in advanced cancers. Library prep was done by the immunoSEQ multiplex PCR assay. This immuneACCESS table, as held by TCRdb, lists in-frame sequences with V and J called but not all clones. Of the missing ones, under half trace to an unresolved V gene in checked studies; the others have no known cause. The sample table contains around 80,000 clones; only one count was recorded for roughly 85% of them. The ten largest clones capture approximately 2.3% of the sample. The sample here was CD4+ or CD8+ T cells sorted from blood, taken in a trial of the OX40 agonist ivuxolimab. These receptors came from an adult with an advanced solid tumor such as melanoma, head and neck, liver or kidney cancer.

This clone appeared a few times. The chain combines TRBV2 with TRBJ2-7; D is undetermined. The CDR3 loop spans 14 amino acids. V dropped 6 bases and J dropped 9 bases, with 21 bases sitting between them. Germline CDR1 SNHLY, CDR2 FYNNEI. The CDR3 DNA sequence: TGTGCCAGCAGGGAGTCCTTACCCAGACCATGGCAGTACTTC. Residues: CASRESLPRPWQYF.

The rearrangement uses TRBV10-1 and TRBJ2-1; D is perhaps TRBD2 (7 bases). Deletions cut 0 bases from V and 4 bases from J, with 10 bases between. The CDR3 has 15 amino acids. Germline V gives CDR1 WNHNN, CDR2 SYGVQD (reference sequence). The CDR3 bases are TGCGCCAGCAGTGAGTCGCGGGGGCTATACAATGAGCAGTTCTTC. Protein sequence: CASSESRGLYNEQFF.

The V and J genes are TRBV28 and TRBJ2-1, with 10 bases matching TRBD2. The V gene end was trimmed by 6 bases and the J gene end by 9 bases; junction bases not matched to a gene: 11. The CDR3 sequence is 15 residues long. Germline loops: CDR1 MDHEN, CDR2 SYDVKM. This CDR3 is CASSTSAGGISEQFF. The CDR3 DNA reads as TGTGCCAGCAGCACTTCAGCGGGGGGGATCAGTGAGCAGTTCTTC.

This chain joins TRBV4-1 and TRBJ1-2; D is undetermined. V was clipped by 2 bases and J by 0 bases, with 10 bases between them. This CDR3 is 15 amino acids long. CDR1 and CDR2 (germline): MGHRA, YSYEKL. CDR3 coding DNA: TGCGCCAGCAGCCAATCTCCCCAAGCTAACTATGGCTACACCTTC. Translation gives CASSQSPQANYGYTF.

The chain is built from TRBV5-6 and TRBJ2-3; perhaps TRBD2 as D (6 bases). V was trimmed by 3 bases and J by 1 base, leaving 18 bases between them. The length of the CDR3 is 17 residues. The germline CDR1 and CDR2 sequences are SGHDT and YYEEEE. The CDR3, as DNA: TGTGCCAGCAGCTCCGGGAGCGGGCAGGGTGGCACAGATACGCAGTATTTT. Amino acid sequence: CASSSGSGQGGTDTQYF. Variable domain in full (rest from reference TRBV5-6 and TRBJ2-3): DAGVTQSPTHLIKTRGQQVTLRCSPKSGHDTVSWYQQALGQGPQFIFQYYEEEERQRGNFPDRFSGHQFPNYSSELNVNALLLGDSALYLCASSSGSGQGGTDTQYFGPGTRLTVL.

This clone was found a few times. This chain uses TRBV18 with TRBJ1-5; possibly TRBD1 for D (5 bases). Trimming removed 6 bases from V and 2 bases from J, with 11 bases in between. Germline CDR1 and CDR2: KGHSH and LQKENI. The CDR3 is 14 residues long. The CDR3 protein is CASSYETGNQPQHF. The CDR3, as DNA: TGTGCCAGCTCGTACGAGACAGGCAATCAGCCCCAGCATTTT.

This rearrangement joins TRBV4-1 to TRBJ1-2; TRBD1 is a possible D gene (6 bases). V was trimmed by 2 bases and J by 7 bases, leaving 20 bases between them. The germline V gene encodes CDR1 MGHRA and CDR2 YSYEKL. The CDR3 totals 16 residues. This CDR3 reads CASSQPTNREGAGYTF. Here the CDR3 DNA reads TGCGCCAGCAGCCAACCCACGAACAGGGAAGGGGCTGGCTACACCTTC.

The chain links TRBV6-1 to TRBJ1-5; D uncertain. With 4 bases removed from V and 5 bases from J, the gap between germline ends came to 12 bases. The CDR3 is made up of 14 amino acids. Germline values: CDR1 MNHNS, CDR2 SASEGT. The CDR3 DNA reads as TGTGCCAGCAGTGCCGGGGTAGGATATCAGCCCCAGCATTTT. This codes for CASSAGVGYQPQHF.

The rearrangement uses TRBV5-6 and TRBJ1-5; D possibly corresponds to TRBD1 (5 bases). Deletions cut 4 bases from V and 3 bases from J, with 8 bases between. The CDR3 loop spans 13 amino acids. Germline CDR1 and CDR2: SGHDT and YYEEEE. CDR3 in amino acids: CASSPGHNQPQHF. The CDR3 DNA is TGTGCCAGCAGCCCAGGGCACAATCAGCCCCAGCATTTT.

V and J are TRBV18 and TRBJ2-7; 7 bases fit TRBD1. In germline, CDR1 is KGHSH, CDR2 LQKENI. The CDR3 runs to 13 residues. J was trimmed by 4 bases and V by 6 bases; bases with no gene match: 6. CDR3 sequence reads: CASSFTGDYEQYF. The CDR3 DNA reads TGTGCCAGCTCCTTCACAGGGGATTACGAGCAGTACTTC.

The J gene is TRBJ2-1, the V gene TRBV7-7, with 10 bases lining up with TRBD2. The length of the CDR3 is 15 residues. Per the germline V gene, CDR1 is SSHAT and CDR2 is FNYEAQ (reference sequence). Germline trimming cut 5 bases from V and 6 bases from J; bases unmatched to any gene: 7. CDR3 sequence reads: CASSITSGEGNEQFF. CDR3 bases: TGTGCCAGCAGCATAACTAGCGGGGAGGGCAATGAGCAGTTCTTC.

The V gene is TRBV14, the J gene TRBJ2-7; D is unresolved. The germline gives CDR1 SGHDN, CDR2 FVKESK. This CDR3 is built from 15 residues. V was shortened by 2 bases and J by 2 bases, with 13 bases between the two germline ends. The chain's CDR3 is CASSQLLGKTYEQYF. CDR3 sequence (DNA): TGTGCCAGCAGCCAACTTTTGGGCAAGACCTACGAGCAGTACTTC.

This clone was seen only once. The V and J genes are TRBV15 and TRBJ2-7, with TRBD2 identical over 8 bases. Per the germline V gene, CDR1 is LNHNV and CDR2 is YYDKDF (reference sequence). V lost 1 base to trimming and J lost 5 bases; unmatched junction nucleotides: 1. There are 13 residues in the CDR3. CDR3 bases: TGTGCCACCAGCAGAGGGACTAGCCACGAGCAGTACTTC. It translates to CATSRGTSHEQYF.

This sequence joins TRBV15 and TRBJ1-1, with D possibly being TRBD1 (5 bases). Germline V gene data show CDR1 as LNHNV and CDR2 as YYDKDF (reference sequence). The CDR3 runs 14 residues. V dropped 5 bases and J dropped 8 bases, with 18 bases sitting between them. The CDR3 here is CATSLAGRLTEAFF. As DNA, the CDR3 is TGTGCCACCAGCCTGGCAGGGCGGCTTACGGAAGCTTTCTTT.